The 17 T cell receptor beta chains listed next were all sequenced from one sample in a study of monozygotic twins with inflammatory bowel disease. TCRdb reprocessed the 5' RACE reads, with one entry per CDR3 protein and no DNA. The table for this sample gives a few hundred thousand distinct CDR3 sequences. Sample: blood. The source of these receptors is a human donor with ulcerative colitis or Crohn's disease, or a healthy co-twin of an affected twin (not recorded which).

The V call is TRBV5-1, the J call TRBJ2-2. In germline, CDR1 is SGHRS, CDR2 YFSETQ. This CDR3 comprises 15 residues. CDR3: CASSVLGVNTGELFF. Full variable domain (missing parts from reference TRBV5-1 and TRBJ2-2): KAGVTQTPRYLIKTRGQQVTLSCSPISGHRSVSWYQQTPGQGLQFLFEYFSETQRNKGNFPGRFSGRQFSNSRSEMNVSTLELGDSALYLCASSVLGVNTGELFFGEGSRLTVL.

The rearrangement joins TRBV7-9 to TRBJ2-1; TCRdb's D call of TRBD1 is untestable without DNA. Germline V gene sequence: CDR1 SEHNR, CDR2 FQNEAQ (reference sequence). CDR3 size: 16 residues. The CDR3 protein is CASSYNGGLKYNEQFF.

This chain connects TRBV20-1 to TRBJ2-1; TCRdb lists TRBD1, though no DNA is available to test this call. The CDR3 loop spans 14 amino acids. Germline assignment: CDR1 DFQATT and CDR2 SNEGSKA (reference sequence). CDR3 amino acids: CSAKRESSYNEQFF.

This chain uses TRBV21-1 with TRBJ2-7; TCRdb returns TRBD1, unconfirmable since there is no DNA. TRBV21-1 is a known pseudogene. The CDR3 covers 19 residues. The CDR3: CASSKLPLRARATSYEQYF.

This chain uses TRBV11-3 with TRBJ2-1; without DNA, the TCRdb call of TRBD1 cannot be checked. The CDR3 sequence is 14 residues long. The germline V gene encodes CDR1 SGHNT and CDR2 YENEEA. The CDR3 protein is CASSLRGHYNEQFF.

V and J are TRBV28 and TRBJ2-7; TCRdb outputs TRBD1, but without DNA this stays unchecked. This CDR3 has 17 residues. CDR1 and CDR2 from the germline V gene are MDHEN and SYDVKM. Here the CDR3 reads CASSSALGQGAFYEQYF. The whole variable domain, filled in from reference TRBV28 and TRBJ2-7, reads DVKVTQSSRYLVKRTGEKVFLECVQDMDHENMFWYRQDPGLGLRLIYFSYDVKMKEKGDIPEGYSVSREKKERFSLILESASTNQTSMYLCASSSALGQGAFYEQYFGPGTRLTVT.

The V gene is TRBV7-9, the J gene TRBJ1-4. The CDR3 has 13 residues. Germline lookup yields CDR1 SEHNR and CDR2 FQNEAQ (reference sequence). The chain's CDR3 is CASSPDGFLILFF.

The chain has TRBV4-2 and TRBJ2-5. CDR1 is LGHNA and CDR2 is YNFKEQ in the germline V gene. The CDR3 consists of 16 residues. The CDR3 spells CASSQDEDDRLETQYF.

This chain connects TRBV12-3 or TRBV12-4 to TRBJ1-2; TCRdb reports TRBD1, a call that lacks DNA to check it against. This CDR3 is 16 amino acids long. CDR3 loop: CASSLRKTASLYGYTF.

The V gene is TRBV20-1, the J gene TRBJ2-5. Germline CDR1 reads DFQATT; CDR2 reads SNEGSKA (reference sequence). This CDR3 has 13 residues. CDR3 sequence: CSARDVAQETQYF.

The chain carries TRBV20-1 and TRBJ1-3. The CDR3 extends over 13 amino acids. The germline V gene has CDR1 DFQATT and CDR2 SNEGSKA (reference sequence). CDR3 sequence: CSTRPPAGNTIYF.

The chain couples TRBV7-3 to TRBJ2-7; TCRdb proposes TRBD2, but this gene call is untestable without DNA. This CDR3 region has 13 residues. In germline, CDR1 is SGHTA, CDR2 FQGTGA. The CDR3 protein is CASSQFWGDEQYF.

The chain's CDR3 is CASSLGGVPPYEQYF. V usage is TRBV5-1 and J usage is TRBJ2-7; TCRdb names TRBD2, which stays unverified in the absence of DNA. CDR1 is SGHRS and CDR2 is YFSETQ in the germline V gene. CDR3 length: 15 residues. The full variable domain, its missing parts supplied by reference TRBV5-1 and TRBJ2-7, is KAGVTQTPRYLIKTRGQQVTLSCSPISGHRSVSWYQQTPGQGLQFLFEYFSETQRNKGNFPGRFSGRQFSNSRSEMNVSTLELGDSALYLCASSLGGVPPYEQYFGPGTRLTVT.

The genes are TRBV28 and TRBJ1-1; the TCRdb call, TRBD1, lacks DNA for checking. The CDR3 length is 14 residues. Germline V gene sequence: CDR1 MDHEN, CDR2 SYDVKM. The CDR3 loop reads CAHQTRTGTLEAFF.

This chain joins TRBV18 and TRBJ2-5. CDR1 is KGHSH and CDR2 is LQKENI in the germline V gene. The CDR3 is 12 amino acids. This CDR3 is CASSPDQETQYF. Looking up the rest from reference TRBV18 and TRBJ2-5 gives the full variable domain: NAGVMQNPRHLVRRRGQEARLRCSPMKGHSHVYWYRQLPEEGLKFMVYLQKENIIDESGMPKERFSAEFPKEGPSILRIQQVVRGDSAAYFCASSPDQETQYFGPGTRLLVL.

V is TRBV18 and J is TRBJ1-4; TCRdb gives TRBD1 as the D gene, but with no DNA this cannot be confirmed. Germline assignment: CDR1 KGHSH and CDR2 LQKENI. CDR3 size: 15 residues. CDR3: CASSPPTGLNEKLFF.

J is TRBJ2-2 and V is TRBV5-5. The germline CDR1 and CDR2 sequences are SGHKS and YYEKEE (reference sequence). The CDR3 consists of 14 residues. The CDR3 is CASLKQTNTGELFF.